Following are 22 T cell receptor beta chains from one sample sequenced in a study of blood T cell repertoires in COVID-19. Clones were sequenced by immunoSEQ multiplex PCR, and TCRdb holds only the in-frame ones, with some missing. The sample consists of roughly 390,000 clones, roughly 85% of them appearing once. Sequencing was performed on peripheral blood. These receptors came from a woman younger than 30 with acute or convalescent COVID-19.

The CDR3 is CASSSPGTGALPWFNYGYTF. The CDR3 coding sequence is TGCGCCAGCAGCTCCCCCGGGACAGGGGCCTTACCTTGGTTTAACTATGGCTACACCTTC. This chain connects TRBV5-1 to TRBJ1-2; 10 bases map to TRBD1. The germline V gene has CDR1 SGHRS and CDR2 YFSETQ. The CDR3 length is 20 residues. Losses at the gene ends were 3 bases for V and 1 base for J; bases not matched to a gene: 18.

The chain carries TRBV7-7 and TRBJ1-5; perhaps TRBD1 as D (5 bases). CDR3 length: 17 amino acids. CDR1 SSHAT and CDR2 FNYEAQ come from the germline V gene (reference sequence). V was clipped by 4 bases and J by 1 base, with 17 bases between them. This chain's CDR3 is CASSSCRGDPSNQPQHF. The CDR3 nucleotides are TGTGCCAGCAGCTCCTGCCGGGGGGATCCGAGCAATCAGCCCCAGCATTTT.

This clone was detected only a few times. The chain uses TRBV7-3 and TRBJ2-7; D remains ambiguous. Between the trimmed V and J ends, which lost 2 bases and 2 bases, there was a span of 10 bases. The CDR3 contains 14 residues. Germline V gives CDR1 SGHTA, CDR2 FQGTGA. CDR3 residues: CASSLGPTTYEQYF. CDR3 nucleotides: TGTGCCAGCAGCTTAGGGCCCACGACCTACGAGCAGTACTTC.

V usage is TRBV19 and J usage is TRBJ1-2; the match to TRBD1 covers 10 bases. The junction had 4 bases not matched to a gene; V was cut back by 6 bases and J by 6 bases. Germline V gives CDR1 LNHDA, CDR2 SQIVND (reference sequence). The CDR3 is made up of 13 amino acids. CDR3 in amino acids: CASRPTGGHGYTF. In DNA, the CDR3 is TGTGCCAGTAGACCGACAGGGGGCCATGGCTACACCTTC. Variable domain in full (rest from reference TRBV19 and TRBJ1-2): DGGITQSPKYLFRKEGQNVTLSCEQNLNHDAMYWYRQDPGQGLRLIYYSQIVNDFQKGDIAEGYSVSREKKESFPLTVTSAQKNPTAFYLCASRPTGGHGYTFGSGTRLTVV.

In DNA, the CDR3 is TGCGCCAGCAGCCAAGATCTTTCGGGGACACCTCATAATTCACCCCTCCACTTT. This encodes CASSQDLSGTPHNSPLHF. V gene TRBV4-1 combines with J gene TRBJ1-6, with D maybe TRBD1 (6 bases). The germline CDR1 and CDR2 sequences are MGHRA and YSYEKL. The CDR3 extends over 18 amino acids. The V gene lost 0 bases and the J gene lost 5 bases, with 17 bases spanning the gap.

CDR3 in amino acids: CASSLGTVNYGYTF. The CDR3 DNA is TGTGCCAGCAGCTTAGGGACAGTCAACTATGGCTACACCTTC. This chain links TRBV7-8 with TRBJ1-2, with D possibly TRBD1 on 6 matching bases. Between the trimmed V and J ends, which lost 1 base and 2 bases, there was a span of 8 bases. The CDR3 runs 14 residues. Germline CDR1 reads SGHVS; CDR2 reads FQNEAQ.

This chain links TRBV9 with TRBJ2-1; no reliable D call. Germline CDR1 SGDLS, CDR2 YYNGEE. The CDR3 has 16 residues. Deletions cut 0 bases from V and 0 bases from J, with 10 bases between. For the CDR3, the DNA is TGTGCCAGCAGCGTAGGAGGAGAGAGCTCCTACAATGAGCAGTTCTTC. Translation: CASSVGGESSYNEQFF.

The genes are TRBV19 and TRBJ1-1; D gene uncertain. The CDR3 loop spans 13 amino acids. V lost 6 bases, J lost 3 bases, and 11 bases lay in between. Germline CDR1 LNHDA, CDR2 SQIVND (reference sequence). CDR3 sequence reads: CASSPIVHTEAFF. The DNA for the CDR3 is TGTGCCAGTAGCCCTATTGTCCACACTGAAGCTTTCTTT. The complete variable domain, with remaining parts taken from reference TRBV19 and TRBJ1-1, reads DGGITQSPKYLFRKEGQNVTLSCEQNLNHDAMYWYRQDPGQGLRLIYYSQIVNDFQKGDIAEGYSVSREKKESFPLTVTSAQKNPTAFYLCASSPIVHTEAFFGQGTRLTVV.

This chain joins TRBV7-9 and TRBJ1-4; no clear D. CDR1 is SEHNR, CDR2 FQNEAQ, per germline (reference sequence). V was cut by 2 bases and J by 4 bases, with 14 bases left in between. The CDR3 is 16 amino acids. The CDR3 reads CASSLIGERSNEKLFF. The CDR3 DNA reads as TGTGCCAGCAGCTTAATCGGAGAGAGGAGTAATGAAAAACTGTTTTTT.

The chain has TRBV2 and TRBJ2-6; D uncertain. The CDR3 runs to 14 residues. CDR1 is SNHLY, CDR2 FYNNEI, per germline. The V and J ends lost 3 bases and 0 bases respectively, with 3 bases between them. The CDR3 nucleotides read TGTGCCAGCAGTGACATCTCTGGGGCCAACGTCCTGACTTTC. Its translation: CASSDISGANVLTF.

In this sample, this clone turned up once. The chain links TRBV7-9 to TRBJ1-2; possibly TRBD1 for D (5 bases). V lost 5 bases, J lost 0 bases, and 13 bases lay in between. This CDR3 has 15 amino acids. Germline V gives CDR1 SEHNR, CDR2 FQNEAQ (reference sequence). The CDR3 sequence is CASSPRGSSNYGYTF. The CDR3 bases are TGTGCCAGCAGCCCCCGGGGGAGTTCTAACTATGGCTACACCTTC.

The V gene is TRBV10-2, the J gene TRBJ2-7; 7 bases are shared with TRBD1. The CDR3 spans 13 residues. Germline V CDR1 and CDR2: WSHSY, SAAADI. J was trimmed by 4 bases and V by 6 bases; bases with no gene match: 6. This CDR3 is CASRRDSNYEQYF. The CDR3, as DNA: TGCGCCAGCAGAAGGGACAGCAATTACGAGCAGTACTTC.

The V and J genes are TRBV7-9 and TRBJ2-7, with 12 bases fitting TRBD1. This CDR3 region has 14 residues. With 5 bases clipped from V and 5 bases from J, the junction kept 4 bases outside the gene matches. Looked up from germline, CDR1 is SEHNR and CDR2 is FQNEAQ (reference sequence). The CDR3 coding sequence is TGTGCCAGCAGCCTCGGGACAGGGGGCAACGAGCAGTACTTC. Amino acid sequence: CASSLGTGGNEQYF.

This chain connects TRBV12-5 to TRBJ1-1; the D gene is possibly TRBD1 (6 bases). CDR1 is LGHNT, CDR2 FRNRAP, per germline. The V end was cut by 6 bases, the J end by 7 bases, with 12 bases between. This CDR3 has 12 residues. The CDR3: CASGDDRIEAFF. CDR3 bases: TGTGCTAGTGGGGACGACAGGATTGAAGCTTTCTTT.

The chain uses TRBV19 and TRBJ1-4; 7 bases are shared with TRBD1. The ends lost 6 bases at V and 6 bases at J; junction bases unmatched: 10. Looked up from germline, CDR1 is LNHDA and CDR2 is SQIVND (reference sequence). This CDR3 spans 15 amino acids. CDR3 in amino acids: CASRRGTVEDEKLFF. CDR3 DNA: TGTGCCAGTAGGCGAGGGACAGTAGAAGATGAAAAACTGTTTTTT.

In this sample, this clone turned up a few times. The rearrangement joins TRBV28 to TRBJ2-6; D is perhaps TRBD2 (5 bases). From germline, CDR1 is MDHEN and CDR2 SYDVKM. Deletions cut 8 bases from V and 1 base from J, with 12 bases between. This CDR3 spans 15 amino acids. CDR3 region: CASLRGWSGANVLTF. The CDR3 coding sequence is TGTGCCAGCCTCCGAGGGTGGTCTGGGGCCAACGTCCTGACTTTC. Filled out from reference TRBV28 and TRBJ2-6, the complete variable domain reads DVKVTQSSRYLVKRTGEKVFLECVQDMDHENMFWYRQDPGLGLRLIYFSYDVKMKEKGDIPEGYSVSREKKERFSLILESASTNQTSMYLCASLRGWSGANVLTFGAGSRLTVL.

This clone was observed a handful of times. The chain's CDR3 is CASTPHGRAVDTQYF. The CDR3 region has the DNA TGTGCCAGCACCCCCCACGGGAGGGCAGTAGATACGCAGTATTTT. The chain couples TRBV7-8 to TRBJ2-3; 8 bases are a match to TRBD2. Germline values: CDR1 SGHVS, CDR2 FQNEAQ. Trimming removed 7 bases from V and 5 bases from J; junction bases left unmatched: 11. This CDR3 has 15 residues. Complete variable domain (other parts from reference TRBV7-8 and TRBJ2-3): GAGVSQSPRYKVAKRGQDVALRCDPISGHVSLFWYQQALGQGPEFLTYFQNEAQLDKSGLPSDRFFAERPEGSVSTLKIQRTQQEDSAVYLCASTPHGRAVDTQYFGPGTRLTVL.

The chain joins TRBV7-9 to TRBJ2-1; the match to TRBD1 covers 10 bases. The ends lost 1 base at V and 7 bases at J; junction bases unmatched: 4. Germline V gene lookup returns CDR1 SEHNR and CDR2 FQNEAQ (reference sequence). This CDR3 is built from 15 residues. The CDR3 bases are TGTGCCAGCAGCTTAGATGGGACAGGGGTTAATGAGCAGTTCTTC. It specifies CASSLDGTGVNEQFF. Variable domain in full (rest from reference TRBV7-9 and TRBJ2-1): DTGVSQNPRHKITKRGQNVTFRCDPISEHNRLYWYRQTLGQGPEFLTYFQNEAQLEKSRLLSDRFSAERPKGSFSTLEIQRTEQGDSAMYLCASSLDGTGVNEQFFGPGTRLTVL.

The genes are TRBV9 and TRBJ1-1, with D possibly TRBD1 on 5 matching bases. The germline V gene encodes CDR1 SGDLS and CDR2 YYNGEE. This CDR3 comprises 13 residues. The germline V and J ends were trimmed by 3 bases and 0 bases, with 6 bases remaining between them. CDR3 sequence reads: CASSEGLNTEAFF. CDR3 nucleotides: TGTGCCAGCAGCGAGGGGCTGAACACTGAAGCTTTCTTT.

This clone was seen once. This chain connects TRBV5-6 to TRBJ1-2; D gene uncertain. V was cut by 0 bases and J by 6 bases, with 21 bases left in between. CDR3 length: 17 residues. Per the germline V gene, CDR1 is SGHDT and CDR2 is YYEEEE. CDR3 in amino acids: CASSLEASGVVGHGYTF. CDR3 nucleotide sequence: TGTGCCAGCAGCTTGGAGGCGTCCGGGGTCGTGGGCCATGGCTACACCTTC.

This clone showed up just a few times. The rearrangement joins TRBV15 to TRBJ2-7; 7 positions agree with TRBD1. This CDR3 spans 14 amino acids. V trimming: 9 bases; J trimming: 3 bases; junction bases outside the gene matches: 11. CDR1 LNHNV and CDR2 YYDKDF come from the germline V gene (reference sequence). CDR3 coding DNA: TGTGCCACAGATTCGGACAGGAATCACTACGAGCAGTACTTC. It codes for CATDSDRNHYEQYF. Full variable domain (outside the CDR3, taken from reference TRBV15 and TRBJ2-7): DAMVIQNPRYQVTQFGKPVTLSCSQTLNHNVMYWYQQKSSQAPKLLFHYYDKDFNNEADTPDNFQSRRPNTSFCFLDIRSPGLGDTAMYLCATDSDRNHYEQYFGPGTRLTVT.

This clone was seen a handful of times. In DNA, the CDR3 is TGTGCCAGTAGTATAGTACAGGGGGCAATGGAGACCCAGTACTTC. It yields the protein CASSIVQGAMETQYF. The chain joins TRBV19 to TRBJ2-5, with 9 positions matching TRBD1. The CDR3 has 15 amino acids. J gave up 5 bases and V 1 base, and 5 bases lay outside the gene matches. CDR1 is LNHDA and CDR2 is SQIVND in the germline V gene (reference sequence).